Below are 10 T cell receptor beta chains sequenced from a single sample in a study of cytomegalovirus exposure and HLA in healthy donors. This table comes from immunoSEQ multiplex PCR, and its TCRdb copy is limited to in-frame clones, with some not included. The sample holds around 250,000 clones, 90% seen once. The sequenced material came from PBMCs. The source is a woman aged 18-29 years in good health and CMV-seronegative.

This chain's CDR3 is CASSETGTGDGYTF. CDR3 bases: TGTGCCAGCAGTGAAACCGGGACAGGGGATGGCTACACCTTC. The V gene is TRBV25-1, the J gene TRBJ1-2; 10 bases map to TRBD1. The germline gives CDR1 MGHDK, CDR2 SYGVNS. The CDR3 has 14 amino acids. V lost 2 bases, J lost 6 bases, and 3 bases stayed unmatched.

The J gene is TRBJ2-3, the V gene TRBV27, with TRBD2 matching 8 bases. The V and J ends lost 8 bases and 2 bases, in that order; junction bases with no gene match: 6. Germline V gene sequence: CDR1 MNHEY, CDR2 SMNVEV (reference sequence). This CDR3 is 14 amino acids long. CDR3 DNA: TGTGCCAGCCGACCGGGACTAGTCACAGATACGCAGTATTTT. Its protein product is CASRPGLVTDTQYF.

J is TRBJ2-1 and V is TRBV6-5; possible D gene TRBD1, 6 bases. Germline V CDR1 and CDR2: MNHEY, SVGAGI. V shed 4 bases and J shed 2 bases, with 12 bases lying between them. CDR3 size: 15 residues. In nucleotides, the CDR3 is TGTGCCAGCAGTTCTTTCCAGGGGCCCTACAATGAGCAGTTCTTC. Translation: CASSSFQGPYNEQFF.

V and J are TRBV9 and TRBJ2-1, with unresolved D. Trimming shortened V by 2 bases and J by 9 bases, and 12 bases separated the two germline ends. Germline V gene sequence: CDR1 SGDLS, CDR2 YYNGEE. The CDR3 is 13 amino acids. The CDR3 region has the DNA TGTGCCAGCAGCGTCCACCTAGATCCTGAGCAGTTCTTC. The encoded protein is CASSVHLDPEQFF.

The CDR3 loop is CASSVEGAVRDEQFF. The CDR3 DNA sequence: TGTGCCAGCAGCGTAGAGGGGGCCGTCCGAGATGAGCAGTTCTTC. The chain links TRBV9 to TRBJ2-1; 7 positions match TRBD1. This CDR3 has 15 amino acids. Germline trimming cut 0 bases from V and 8 bases from J; bases unmatched to any gene: 8. Germline lookup yields CDR1 SGDLS and CDR2 YYNGEE.

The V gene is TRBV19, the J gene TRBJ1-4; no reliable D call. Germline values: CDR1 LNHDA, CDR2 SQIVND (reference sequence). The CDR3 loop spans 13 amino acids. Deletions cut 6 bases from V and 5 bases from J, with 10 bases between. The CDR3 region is CASSPRLNEKLFF. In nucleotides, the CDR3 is TGTGCCAGTAGCCCCAGGCTAAATGAAAAACTGTTTTTT.

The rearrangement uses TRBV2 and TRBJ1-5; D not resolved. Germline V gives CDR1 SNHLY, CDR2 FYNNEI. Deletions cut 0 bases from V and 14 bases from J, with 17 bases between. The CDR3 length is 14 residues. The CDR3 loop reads CASSEAQAIREKHF. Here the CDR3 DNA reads TGTGCCAGCAGTGAAGCGCAGGCCATAAGGGAGAAGCATTTT.

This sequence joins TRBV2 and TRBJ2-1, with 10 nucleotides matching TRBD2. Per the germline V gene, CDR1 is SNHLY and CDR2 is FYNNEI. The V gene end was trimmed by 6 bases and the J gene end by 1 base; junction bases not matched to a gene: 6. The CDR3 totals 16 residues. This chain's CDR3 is CASSRELAGSYNEQFF. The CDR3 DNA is TGTGCCAGCAGCCGAGAACTAGCGGGGTCCTACAATGAGCAGTTCTTC.

The CDR3 loop reads CASGPNEVRAFF. In DNA form, the CDR3 reads TGTGCTAGTGGACCGAATGAGGTTAGGGCTTTCTTT. The rearrangement joins TRBV12-5 to TRBJ1-1; D is undetermined. The germline V gene encodes CDR1 LGHNT and CDR2 FRNRAP. There are 12 residues in the CDR3. The V end was cut by 6 bases, the J end by 11 bases, with 16 bases between.

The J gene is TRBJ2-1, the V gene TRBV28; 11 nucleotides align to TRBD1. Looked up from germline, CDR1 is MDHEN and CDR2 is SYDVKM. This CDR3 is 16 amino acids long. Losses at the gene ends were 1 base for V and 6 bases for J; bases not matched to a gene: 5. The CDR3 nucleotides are TGTGCCAGCAGTTTATCGGACAGGGGGCCCTCCAATGAGCAGTTCTTC. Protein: CASSLSDRGPSNEQFF.